This TCR beta chain was recorded in a study of T cell changes during pregnancy in multiple sclerosis (dated by TCRdb to the late 2010s). In the study overall: In women with multiple sclerosis, the researchers looked at how the T cell repertoire shifted as pregnancy progressed.

The germline V gene (reference sequence) sets CDR1 to SGHNT and CDR2 to YYREEE. The germline V end is reduced by 0 bases and the J end by 8 bases; junction bases left unmatched: 9. The CDR3 spans 17 residues, from the cysteine through the phenylalanine. The read is trimmed to its CDR3 DNA, 51 bases read in frame from base 1. Receptor libraries were prepared by the immunoSEQ multiplex PCR assay. In TCRdb, the immuneACCESS table is reduced to in-frame sequences with V and J assigned. These tables do not hold every clone; where another copy was compared, an unresolved V gene accounts for under half, and the others remain unexplained. For this sample there are around 56,000 clones; about 95% appear just once. The leading ten clones occupy around 2.5% of the sample. Details on this clone: This receptor's antigen is unknown. No clone much larger than this one lies a single base away; base qualities are absent.

This receptor chain uses TRBV5-4 and TRBJ2-1; 12 bases in the middle match TRBD2. The specimen comprised CD8+ T cells from peripheral blood mononuclear cells, sampled after pregnancy. This receptor was taken from a female donor with multiple sclerosis, enrolled in a pregnancy study. The nucleotide sequence is TGTGCCAGCAGCTTGGAAAGTCTAGCGGGAGGGTTGGATGAGCAGTTCTTC. Its amino acids are CASSLESLAGGLDEQFF.